Sequencing of this T cell receptor (beta chain) was carried out in a study of esophageal squamous cell carcinoma under preoperative chemotherapy. Findings and caveats of the study: After treatment, tumor-infiltrating lymphocytes seemed to come partly from incoming peripheral T cells, not only local changes.

Regarding this clonotype: The antigen is not known.

Time point: after preoperative PTX-NDP chemotherapy. Using its own MiXCR run on the PCR reads, TCRdb lists one record per CDR3 protein. The table has about 19,000 distinct CDR3 sequences, under 60% seen once. The clonotype comes from a human donor with esophageal squamous cell carcinoma. The donor label of this sample is uncertain. This sample was gathered from a patient given preoperative chemotherapy.

The CDR3 loop is CASSSVLANTGELFF. In DNA form, the CDR3 reads TGTGCCAGCAGCTCTGTACTAGCGAACACCGGGGAGCTGTTTTTT. V is TRBV7-8 and J is TRBJ2-2; D may be TRBD2 (5 bases). The CDR3 sequence is 15 residues long. Trimming removed 4 bases at V and 0 bases at J, with 9 bases between. The germline gives CDR1 SGHVS, CDR2 FQNEAQ.